This T cell receptor beta chain was sequenced in a study of beta chain features in type 1 diabetes. Notes on the study in general: Within each of all four CD4+ subsets, Type 1 diabetes patients had TCRB CDR3s that were moderately but significantly shorter.

Every bit of the isolated RNA underwent reverse transcription, so sequencing read expressed TCRB transcripts. Each sample of naive, central memory or regulatory T cells had, on average, roughly 3.6 million reads. Here immunoSEQ multiplex PCR was the method, and the copy in TCRdb shows in-frame clones only, minus some. This sample has hundreds of thousands of clones; 13% to 15% occur once, and the top ten carry over 5.5%. Sorting that relied on CD45RO/CCR7/CD25/CD127/CD95/CD27 yielded CD4+ naive, central memory, regulatory and stem cell-like memory cells. Each sorted fraction was over 98% pure. There are a few counts of this clone. Its antigen is not known. The germline V and J ends were trimmed by 6 bases and 5 bases, with 17 bases remaining between them. Germline V gives CDR1 MNHEY, CDR2 SVGAGI. The CDR3 spans 15 residues.

Input material: central memory CD4+ T cells from blood. V gene TRBV6-5 combines with J gene TRBJ1-5; TRBD1 might be the D (5 bases). The clonotype originates from a man aged 25-45 years in good health. In nucleotides, the CDR3 is TGTGCCAGCAGGGATACTGACAGATCTTATCAGCCCCAGCATTTT. This translates into CASRDTDRSYQPQHF.